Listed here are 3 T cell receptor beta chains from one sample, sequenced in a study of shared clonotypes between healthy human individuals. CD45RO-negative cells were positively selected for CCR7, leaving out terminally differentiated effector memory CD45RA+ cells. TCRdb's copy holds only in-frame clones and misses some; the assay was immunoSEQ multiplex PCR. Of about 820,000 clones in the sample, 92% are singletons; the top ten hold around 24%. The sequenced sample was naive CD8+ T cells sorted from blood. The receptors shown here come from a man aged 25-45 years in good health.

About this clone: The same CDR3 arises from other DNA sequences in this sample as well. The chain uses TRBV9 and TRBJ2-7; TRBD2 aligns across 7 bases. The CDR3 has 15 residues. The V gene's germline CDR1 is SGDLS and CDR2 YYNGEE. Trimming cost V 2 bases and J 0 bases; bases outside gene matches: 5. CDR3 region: CASSVASGFSYEQYF. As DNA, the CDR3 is TGTGCCAGCAGCGTCGCTAGCGGATTCTCCTACGAGCAGTACTTC.

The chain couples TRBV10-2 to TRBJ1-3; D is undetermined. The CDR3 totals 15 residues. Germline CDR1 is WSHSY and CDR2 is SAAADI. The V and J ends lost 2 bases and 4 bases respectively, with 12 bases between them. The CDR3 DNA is TGCGCCAGCAGTGAGGCGACGTCTTCCGGAAACACCATATATTTT. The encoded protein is CASSEATSSGNTIYF.

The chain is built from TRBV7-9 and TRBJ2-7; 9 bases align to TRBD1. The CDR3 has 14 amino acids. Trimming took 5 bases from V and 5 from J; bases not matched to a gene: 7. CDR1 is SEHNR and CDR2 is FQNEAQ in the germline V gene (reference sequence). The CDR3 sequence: CASSAGQGADEQYF. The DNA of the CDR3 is TGTGCCAGCAGCGCGGGACAGGGTGCTGACGAGCAGTACTTC.